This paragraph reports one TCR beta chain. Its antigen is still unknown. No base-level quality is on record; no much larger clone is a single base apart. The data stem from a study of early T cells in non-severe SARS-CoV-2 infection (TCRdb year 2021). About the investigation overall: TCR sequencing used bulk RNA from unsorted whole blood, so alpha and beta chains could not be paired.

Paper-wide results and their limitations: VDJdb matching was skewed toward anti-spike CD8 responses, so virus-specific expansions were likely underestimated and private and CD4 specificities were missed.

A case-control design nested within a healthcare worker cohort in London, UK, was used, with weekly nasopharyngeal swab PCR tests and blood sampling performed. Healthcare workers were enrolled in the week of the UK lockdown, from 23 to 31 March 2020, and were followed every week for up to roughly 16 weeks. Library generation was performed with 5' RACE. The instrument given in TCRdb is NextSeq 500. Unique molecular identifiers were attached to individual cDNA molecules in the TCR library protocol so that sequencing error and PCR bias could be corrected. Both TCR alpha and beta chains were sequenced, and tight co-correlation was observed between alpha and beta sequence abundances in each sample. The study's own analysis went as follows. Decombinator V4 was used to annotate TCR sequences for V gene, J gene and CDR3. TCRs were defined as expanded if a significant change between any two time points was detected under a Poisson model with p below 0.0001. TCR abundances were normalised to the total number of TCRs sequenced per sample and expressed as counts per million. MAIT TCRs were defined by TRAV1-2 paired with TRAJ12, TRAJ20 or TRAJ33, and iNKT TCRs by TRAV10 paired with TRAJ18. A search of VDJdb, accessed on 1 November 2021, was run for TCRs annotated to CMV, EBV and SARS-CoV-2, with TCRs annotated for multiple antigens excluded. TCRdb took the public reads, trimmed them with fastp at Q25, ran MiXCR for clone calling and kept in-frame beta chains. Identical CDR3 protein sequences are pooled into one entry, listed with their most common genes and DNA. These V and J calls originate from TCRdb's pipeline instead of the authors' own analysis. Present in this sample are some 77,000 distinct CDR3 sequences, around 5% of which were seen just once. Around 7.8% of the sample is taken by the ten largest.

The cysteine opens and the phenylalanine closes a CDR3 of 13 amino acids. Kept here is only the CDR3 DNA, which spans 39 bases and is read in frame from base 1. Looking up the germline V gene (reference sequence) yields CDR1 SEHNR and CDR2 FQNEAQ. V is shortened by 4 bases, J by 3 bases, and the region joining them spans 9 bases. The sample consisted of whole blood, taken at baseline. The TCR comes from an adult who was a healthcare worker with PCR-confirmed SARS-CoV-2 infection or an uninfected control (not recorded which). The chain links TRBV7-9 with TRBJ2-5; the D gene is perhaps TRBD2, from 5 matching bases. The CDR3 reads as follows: CASSWTGEETQYF. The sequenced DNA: TGTGCCAGCAGCTGGACTGGAGAAGAGACCCAGTACTTC.